This T cell receptor (beta chain) was profiled in a study of shared clonotypes between healthy human individuals. Study details: Used for every donor were three CD4 naive, three CD4 memory, two CD8 naive and one CD8 memory plate.

This clone was seen only once. Its antigen is not known. Authors' data handling: ImmunoSEQ junction-only sequences lacked quality scores, so their filtering differed. The repertoire was sequenced with immunoSEQ multiplex PCR; TCRdb's copy has only in-frame clones and lacks some. V, J and clone size derive from that table, while D and trimming were established from the DNA sequence. The table records about 1.1 million clones, approximately 77% of them present only once. The V end lost 3 bases, the J end lost 3 bases, and 21 bases lay between the germline ends. CDR1 LGHNA and CDR2 YNFKEQ come from the germline V gene. There are 17 residues in the CDR3. Study-wide results and limits: Rarefaction demonstrated incomplete sorted-subset sequencing despite large depth.

The origin of this receptor is a man between 18 and 35 years old in good health. Some clones in this sample may be carry-over from other donors' samples. Sequenced sample: memory CD4+ T cells from PBMCs. The subset here: CD45RA-negative fraction. V usage is TRBV4-2 and J usage is TRBJ2-7; TRBD1 might be the D (6 bases). This CDR3 is CASSQARGGSGGYEQYF. The CDR3 nucleotides read TGTGCCAGCAGCCAGGCCAGGGGTGGAAGTGGGGGCTACGAGCAGTACTTC.